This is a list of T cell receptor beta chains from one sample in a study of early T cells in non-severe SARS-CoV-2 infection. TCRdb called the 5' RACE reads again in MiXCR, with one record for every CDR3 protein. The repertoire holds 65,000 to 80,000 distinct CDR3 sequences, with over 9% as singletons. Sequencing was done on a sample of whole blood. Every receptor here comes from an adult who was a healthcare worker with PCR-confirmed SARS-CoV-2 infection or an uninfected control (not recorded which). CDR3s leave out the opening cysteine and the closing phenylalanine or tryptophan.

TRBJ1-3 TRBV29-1 SVDRGNTIY
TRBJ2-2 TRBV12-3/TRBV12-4 ASSRGDGDTGELF
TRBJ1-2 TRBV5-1 ASSLQGDRYT
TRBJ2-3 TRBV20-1 SASLVDTQY
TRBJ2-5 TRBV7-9 ASSSSVRETQY
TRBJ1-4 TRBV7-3 ASSPTRGRRTTNEKLF
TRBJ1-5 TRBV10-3 AIAQGDNQPQH
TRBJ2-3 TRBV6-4 ASSVERGDTQY
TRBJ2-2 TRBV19 ASRYRAGNTGELF
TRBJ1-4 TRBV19 ASSGGGQIFNEKLF
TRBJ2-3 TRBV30 AWSLGTRTDTQY
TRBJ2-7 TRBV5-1 ASTRPGHIPYEQY
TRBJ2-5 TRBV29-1 SAWTGPETQY
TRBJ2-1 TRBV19 ATTSGGLSYNEQF
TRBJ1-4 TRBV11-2 ASSPIGGVGEKLF
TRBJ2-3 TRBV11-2 ASSTGTSGFTDTQY
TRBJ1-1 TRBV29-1 SVRRNTEAF
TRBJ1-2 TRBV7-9 ASSLVRDGYT
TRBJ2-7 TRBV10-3 AISEIGTVYEQY
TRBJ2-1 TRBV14 ASSPLGGERYEQF
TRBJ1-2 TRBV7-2 ASSADLYGYT
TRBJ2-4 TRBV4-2 ASSQDVGTTLAKNIQY
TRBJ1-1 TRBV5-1 ASSGGALVGNTEAF
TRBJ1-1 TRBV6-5 ASIRGGHGQPEAF
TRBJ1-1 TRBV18 ASSPRERDTEAF
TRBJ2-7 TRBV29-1 SVEKTTGFYEQY
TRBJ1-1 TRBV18 ASSPRRAGVGDTEAF
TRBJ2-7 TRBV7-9 ASSRLGDRSYEQY
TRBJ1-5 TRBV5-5 ASSLTGNNQPQH
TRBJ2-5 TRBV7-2 ASSSRSGRETQY
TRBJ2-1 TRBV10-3 AISESGGEVGEQF
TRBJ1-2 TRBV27 ASSSGTGRPFNYGYT
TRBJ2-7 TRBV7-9 ASSFGQGLSYEQY
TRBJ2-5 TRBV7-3 ASSLTSGGETQY
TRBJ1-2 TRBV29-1 SVGTDYGYT
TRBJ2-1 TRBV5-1 ASSLALSNEQF
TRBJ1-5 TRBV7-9 ASSGGTGGNQPQH
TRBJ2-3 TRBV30 ACRTGFMDTQY
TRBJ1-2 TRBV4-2 ASSHIGPNTGGYT
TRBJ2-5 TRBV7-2 ASSLSRLGAETQY
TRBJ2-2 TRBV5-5 ASSLGGGTNTGELF
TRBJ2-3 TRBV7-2 ASSTPGATDTQY
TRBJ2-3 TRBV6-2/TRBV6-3 ASTPLSLAGGTDTQY
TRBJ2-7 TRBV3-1 ASSQLRGSYEQY
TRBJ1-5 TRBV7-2 ASRESSNQPQH